Sequencing of this TCR beta chain was carried out in a study of neurological immune-mediated disorders. General study points: Whereas HTLV-1-associated myelopathy showed the most TCR clonal expansion, multiple sclerosis showed the least, with levels below those of healthy controls.

With 5 bases removed from V and 5 bases from J, the gap between germline ends came to 18 bases. The V gene's germline CDR1 is SGHAT and CDR2 FQNNGV. CDR3 length: 15 amino acids. This clonotype was seen many times. Its target is unknown. Each TCR transcript was tagged with a 10-nucleotide random UMI during 5'RACE. Every sequencing run produced over 180 million TCR-beta sequences, and the sequences from any one run covered 15-18 subjects. TCRdb independently ran MiXCR on the 5' RACE reads; one entry per CDR3 protein. The data show approximately 36,000 distinct CDR3 sequences, around 10% seen once. The time point: technical triplicate 1.

The sequence was obtained from a man between 60 and 70 years old with HTLV-1-associated myelopathy (HAM/TSP). Sequencing used PBMCs. This rearrangement joins TRBV11-2 to TRBJ1-2; the D gene is possibly TRBD1 (5 bases). CDR3 sequence: CASSPGAGPLYGYTF. The CDR3 nucleotides read TGTGCCAGCAGCCCTGGGGCAGGACCACTTTATGGCTACACCTTC.